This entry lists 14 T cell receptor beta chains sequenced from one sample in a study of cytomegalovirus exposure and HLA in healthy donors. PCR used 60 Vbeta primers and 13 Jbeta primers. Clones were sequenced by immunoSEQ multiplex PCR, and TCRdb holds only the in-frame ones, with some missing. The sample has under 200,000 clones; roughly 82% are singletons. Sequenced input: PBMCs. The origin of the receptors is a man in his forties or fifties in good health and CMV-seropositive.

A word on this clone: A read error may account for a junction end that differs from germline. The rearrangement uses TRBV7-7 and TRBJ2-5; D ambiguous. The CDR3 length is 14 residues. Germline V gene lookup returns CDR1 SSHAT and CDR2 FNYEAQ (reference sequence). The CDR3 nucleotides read TGTGCTAGCAGCCGGCCGGGTGTCCAAGAGACCCAGTACTTC. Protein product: CASSRPGVQETQYF.

The CDR3 nucleotides read TGTGCCAGCAGCCAGGGCCGCCGGGACTATGGCTACACCTTC. Amino acids: CASSQGRRDYGYTF. The chain has TRBV2 and TRBJ1-2; D is perhaps TRBD1 (5 bases). Trimming left V 6 bases short and J 3 bases short, with 14 bases between. The CDR3 sequence is 14 residues long. The V gene's germline CDR1 is SNHLY and CDR2 FYNNEI. Full variable domain (rest looked up from reference TRBV2 and TRBJ1-2): EPEVTQTPSHQVTQMGQEVILRCVPISNHLYFYWYRQILGQKVEFLVSFYNNEISEKSEIFDDQFSVERPDGSNFTLKIRSTKLEDSAMYFCASSQGRRDYGYTFGSGTRLTVV.

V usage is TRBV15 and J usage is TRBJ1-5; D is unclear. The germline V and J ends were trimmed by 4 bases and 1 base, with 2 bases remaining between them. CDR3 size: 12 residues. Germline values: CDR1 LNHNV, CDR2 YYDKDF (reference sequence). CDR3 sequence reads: CATSISNQPQHF. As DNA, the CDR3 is TGTGCCACCAGCATAAGCAATCAGCCCCAGCATTTT.

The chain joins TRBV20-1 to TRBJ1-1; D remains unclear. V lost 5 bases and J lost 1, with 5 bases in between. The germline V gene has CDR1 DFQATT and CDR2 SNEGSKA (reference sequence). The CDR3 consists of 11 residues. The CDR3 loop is CSAYKNTEAFF. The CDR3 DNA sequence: TGCAGTGCTTACAAGAACACTGAAGCTTTCTTT.

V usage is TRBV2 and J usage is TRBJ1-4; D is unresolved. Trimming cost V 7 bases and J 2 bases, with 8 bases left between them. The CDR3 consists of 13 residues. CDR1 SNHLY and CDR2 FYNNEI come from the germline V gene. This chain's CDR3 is CASNMRTNEKLFF. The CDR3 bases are TGTGCCAGCAATATGAGGACTAATGAAAAACTGTTTTTT.

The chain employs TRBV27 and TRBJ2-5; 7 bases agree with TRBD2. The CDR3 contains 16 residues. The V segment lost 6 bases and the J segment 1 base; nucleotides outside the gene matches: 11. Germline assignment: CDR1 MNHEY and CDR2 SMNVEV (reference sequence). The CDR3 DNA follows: TGTGCCAGCAGCCCTGAGGGCGGGAGTCCCCAAGAGACCCAGTACTTC. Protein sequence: CASSPEGGSPQETQYF.

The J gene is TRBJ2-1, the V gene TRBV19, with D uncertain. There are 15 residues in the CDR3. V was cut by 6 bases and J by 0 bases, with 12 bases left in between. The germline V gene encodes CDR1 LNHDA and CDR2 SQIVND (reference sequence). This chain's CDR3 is CASSRARSSYNEQFF. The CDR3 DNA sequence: TGTGCCAGTAGCCGAGCGCGTAGCTCCTACAATGAGCAGTTCTTC.

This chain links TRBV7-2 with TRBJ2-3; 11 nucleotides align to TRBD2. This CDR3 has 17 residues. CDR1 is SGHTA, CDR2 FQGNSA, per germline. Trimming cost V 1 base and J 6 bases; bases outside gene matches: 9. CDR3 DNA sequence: TGTGCCAGCAGCTTAGGATCTAGCGGGGGGTATCGGGATACGCAGTATTTT. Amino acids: CASSLGSSGGYRDTQYF.

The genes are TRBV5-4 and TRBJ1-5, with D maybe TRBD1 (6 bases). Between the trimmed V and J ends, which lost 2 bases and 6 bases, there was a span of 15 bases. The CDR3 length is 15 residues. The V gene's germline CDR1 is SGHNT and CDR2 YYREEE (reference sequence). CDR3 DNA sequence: TGTGCCAGCAGCTTTGAATGTACAGGGATTCAGCCCCAGCATTTT. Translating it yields CASSFECTGIQPQHF.

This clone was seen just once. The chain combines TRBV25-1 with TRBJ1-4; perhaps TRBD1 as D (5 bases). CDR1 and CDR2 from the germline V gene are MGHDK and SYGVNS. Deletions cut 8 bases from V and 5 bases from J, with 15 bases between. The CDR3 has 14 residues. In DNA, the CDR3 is TGTGCCAGCGGCCCTCCCGGGGGAAATGAAAAACTGTTTTTT. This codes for CASGPPGGNEKLFF.

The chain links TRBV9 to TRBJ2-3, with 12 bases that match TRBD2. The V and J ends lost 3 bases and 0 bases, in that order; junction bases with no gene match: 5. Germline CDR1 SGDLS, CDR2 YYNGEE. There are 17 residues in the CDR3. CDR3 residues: CASSGLAGDGSTDTQYF. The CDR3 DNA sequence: TGTGCCAGCAGCGGACTAGCGGGAGATGGGAGCACAGATACGCAGTATTTT.

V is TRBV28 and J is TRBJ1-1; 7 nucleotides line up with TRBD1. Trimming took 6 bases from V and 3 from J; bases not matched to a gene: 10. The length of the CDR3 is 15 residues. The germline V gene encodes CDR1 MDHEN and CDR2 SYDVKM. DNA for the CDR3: TGTGCCAGCAGCCTACTACAGACAGGGTACACTGAAGCTTTCTTT. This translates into CASSLLQTGYTEAFF.

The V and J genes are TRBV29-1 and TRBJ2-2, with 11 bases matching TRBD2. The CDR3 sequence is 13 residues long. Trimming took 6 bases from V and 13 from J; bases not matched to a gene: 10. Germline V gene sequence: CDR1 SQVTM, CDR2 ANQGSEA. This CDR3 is CSVELAGVEGLFF. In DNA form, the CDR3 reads TGCAGCGTCGAACTAGCGGGAGTGGAAGGGCTGTTTTTT.

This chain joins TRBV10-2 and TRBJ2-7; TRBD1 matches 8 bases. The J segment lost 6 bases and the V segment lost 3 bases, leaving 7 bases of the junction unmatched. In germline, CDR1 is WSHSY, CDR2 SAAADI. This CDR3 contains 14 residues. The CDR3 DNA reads TGCGCCAGCAGTGACGGGGGACAGGTGCGCGAGCAGTACTTC. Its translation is CASSDGGQVREQYF.